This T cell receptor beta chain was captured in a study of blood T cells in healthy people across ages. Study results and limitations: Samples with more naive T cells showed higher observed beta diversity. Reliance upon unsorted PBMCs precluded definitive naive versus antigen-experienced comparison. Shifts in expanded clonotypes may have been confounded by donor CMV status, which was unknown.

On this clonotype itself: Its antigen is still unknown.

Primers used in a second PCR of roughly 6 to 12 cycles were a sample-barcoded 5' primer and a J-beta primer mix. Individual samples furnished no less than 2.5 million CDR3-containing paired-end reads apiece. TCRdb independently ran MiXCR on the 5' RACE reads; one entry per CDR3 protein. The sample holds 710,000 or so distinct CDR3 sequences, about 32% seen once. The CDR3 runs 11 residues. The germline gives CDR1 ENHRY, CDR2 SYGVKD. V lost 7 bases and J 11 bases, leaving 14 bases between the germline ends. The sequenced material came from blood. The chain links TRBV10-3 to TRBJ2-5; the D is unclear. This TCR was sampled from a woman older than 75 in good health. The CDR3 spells CAITPPNEQYF. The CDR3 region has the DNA TGTGCCATCACACCTCCCAATGAGCAGTACTTC.